This T cell receptor (beta chain) was captured in a study of PD-1 blockade in classical Hodgkin lymphoma. At the level of the study: On a schedule of every 2 weeks, patients received nivolumab 3 mg/kg intravenously. Study findings and constraints: Possibly reflecting disease activity or prior therapy, repertoire differences have causes that remain undefined. Newly diagnosed and completely responding patients shared comparable baseline diversity.

Trimming pared 11 bases from V and 2 bases from J, leaving 7 bases between. CDR3 size: 11 residues. Germline V gene lookup returns CDR1 LGHNA and CDR2 YSLEER. All patients experienced relapse after autologous stem cell transplantation, and brentuximab vedotin exposure was variable. Patients had relapsed/refractory classical Hodgkin lymphoma with complete response, partial response or progressive disease as best response. TCRdb's copy holds only in-frame clones and misses some; the assay was immunoSEQ multiplex PCR. Here the sample spans about 13,000 clones, just under 80% being singletons. As concerns this clone: Its cognate antigen is unknown.

This rearrangement joins TRBV4-3 to TRBJ2-1, with D perhaps being TRBD1 or TRBD2 (5 bases each). The starting material was peripheral blood mononuclear cells (PBMCs), obtained at baseline. The clonotype comes from a human donor with classical Hodgkin lymphoma. CDR3 loop: CASGPYNEQFF. The CDR3 nucleotides are TGCGCCTCGGGACCCTACAATGAGCAGTTCTTC.